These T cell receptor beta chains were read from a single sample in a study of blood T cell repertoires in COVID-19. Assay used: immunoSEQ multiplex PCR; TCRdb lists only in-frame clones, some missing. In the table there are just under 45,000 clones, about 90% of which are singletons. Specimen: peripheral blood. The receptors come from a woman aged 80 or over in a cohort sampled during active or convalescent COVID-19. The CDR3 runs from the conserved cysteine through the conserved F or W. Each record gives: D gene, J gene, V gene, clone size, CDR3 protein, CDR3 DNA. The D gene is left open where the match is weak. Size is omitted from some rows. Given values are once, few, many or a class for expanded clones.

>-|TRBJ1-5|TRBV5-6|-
CASSLGPPRDQPQHF
TGTGCCAGCAGCTTGGGCCCCCCGAGAGATCAGCCCCAGCATTTT
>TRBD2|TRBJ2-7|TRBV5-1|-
CASSLLAGDVHEQYF
TGCGCCAGCAGCCTGCTAGCGGGAGATGTCCACGAGCAGTACTTC
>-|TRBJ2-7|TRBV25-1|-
CASSENRALDYEQYF
TGTGCCAGCAGTGAAAACAGGGCTCTAGACTACGAGCAGTACTTC
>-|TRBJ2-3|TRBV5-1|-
CASSLRVYVVPDTQYF
TGCGCCAGCAGCCTCCGGGTTTACGTGGTTCCAGATACGCAGTATTTT
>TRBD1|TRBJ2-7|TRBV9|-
CASSPRTGAYEQYF
TGTGCCAGCAGCCCGCGGACAGGGGCCTACGAGCAGTACTTC
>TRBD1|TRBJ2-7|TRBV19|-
CASSIGQGPTRGYEQYF
TGTGCCAGTAGTATTGGACAGGGGCCGACCCGCGGCTACGAGCAGTACTTC
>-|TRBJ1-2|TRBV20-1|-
CSARGSYGYTF
TGCAGTGCTAGAGGGAGCTATGGCTACACCTTC
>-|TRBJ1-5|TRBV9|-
CASSVEGYQPQHF
TGTGCCAGCAGCGTAGAGGGGTATCAGCCCCAGCATTTT
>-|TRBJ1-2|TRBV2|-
CASTRTGTPGGYGYTF
TGTGCCAGCACCCGGACCGGGACACCGGGCGGCTATGGCTACACCTTC
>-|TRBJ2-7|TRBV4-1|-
CASSHRQAESYEQYF
TGCGCCAGCAGCCACCGACAGGCCGAGTCCTACGAGCAGTACTTC
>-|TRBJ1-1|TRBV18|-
CASSPLGRVDTEAFF
TGTGCCAGCTCACCATTGGGCAGGGTAGACACTGAAGCTTTCTTT
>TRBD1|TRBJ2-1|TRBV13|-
CASSLTRDSQQFF
TGTGCCAGCAGCTTAACTCGGGACAGCCAGCAGTTCTTC
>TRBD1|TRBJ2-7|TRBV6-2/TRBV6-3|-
CASSYASQGEQYF
TGTGCCAGCAGTTACGCTTCCCAGGGGGAACAGTACTTC
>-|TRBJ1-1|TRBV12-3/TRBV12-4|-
CATRLRRNTEAFF
TGTGCCACCAGATTGAGGAGGAACACTGAAGCTTTCTTT
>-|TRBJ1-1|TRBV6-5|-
CASSYSTAMNTEAFF
TGTGCCAGCAGTTACTCGACAGCGATGAACACTGAAGCTTTCTTT
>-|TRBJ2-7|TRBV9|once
CASALASSSYEQYF
TGTGCCAGCGCCCTCGCTTCCAGCTCCTACGAGCAGTACTTC
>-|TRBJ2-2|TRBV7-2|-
CASSQQRPGIAGELFF
TGTGCCAGCAGCCAACAAAGACCAGGGATCGCCGGGGAGCTGTTTTTT
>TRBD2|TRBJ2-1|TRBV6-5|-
CASSYSIAGTTNEQFF
TGTGCCAGCAGTTACTCGATAGCGGGGACCACCAATGAGCAGTTCTTC
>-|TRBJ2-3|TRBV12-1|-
CASSFALIADSTDTQYF
TGTGCCAGCAGCTTTGCGCTGATAGCGGACTCCACAGATACGCAGTATTTT
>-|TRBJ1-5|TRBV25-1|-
CASSYGNSNQPQHF
TGTGCCAGCAGTTACGGGAATAGCAATCAGCCCCAGCATTTT
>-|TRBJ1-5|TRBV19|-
CASRKGDQPQHF
TGTGCCAGTCGCAAGGGGGATCAGCCCCAGCATTTT
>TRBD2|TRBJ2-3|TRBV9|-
CASSVTPSSAGGPGMAGTQYF
TGTGCCAGCAGCGTAACCCCTTCTTCTGCGGGAGGGCCAGGAATGGCGGGTACGCAGTATTTT
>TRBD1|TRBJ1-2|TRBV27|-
CASSQGGRGYTF
TGTGCCAGCAGTCAGGGGGGACGTGGCTACACCTTC
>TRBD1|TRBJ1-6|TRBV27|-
CASSSHSTGGNNSPLHF
TGTGCCAGCAGTTCCCACTCAACAGGGGGAAATAATTCACCCCTCCACTTT
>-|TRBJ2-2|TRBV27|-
CASRPWLGVGTGELFF
TGTGCCAGTAGGCCTTGGTTGGGAGTCGGAACCGGGGAGCTGTTTTTT
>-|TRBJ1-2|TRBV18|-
CASSLVDDYGYTF
TGTGCCAGCTCACTTGTAGATGACTATGGCTACACCTTC
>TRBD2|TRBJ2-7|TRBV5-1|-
CASSFSSGSMNEQYF
TGCGCCAGCAGCTTCTCGAGCGGGAGTATGAACGAGCAGTACTTC
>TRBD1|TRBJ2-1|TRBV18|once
CASSPVTGTGNNEQFF
TGTGCCAGCTCACCAGTTACCGGGACAGGGAACAATGAGCAGTTCTTC
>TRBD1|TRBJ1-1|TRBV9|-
CASSLGTGWNMNTEAFF
TGTGCCAGCAGCCTAGGGACAGGGTGGAATATGAACACTGAAGCTTTCTTT
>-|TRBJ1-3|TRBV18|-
CASSPEGGGNTIYF
TGTGCCAGCTCACCAGAAGGAGGTGGAAACACCATATATTTT